Reported below is one T cell receptor beta chain. Its antigen has not been determined. Base qualities are not provided; no much larger clone lies one nucleotide away. The intended sense of this specimen's time point label: cycle 2 day 1 (C2D1) of nivolumab. Every trial patient had relapsed following autologous stem cell transplantation, and prior brentuximab vedotin exposure was what differed among cohorts A, B and C. The trial cohort was composed of about 60 patients with relapsed/refractory classical Hodgkin lymphoma, for whom complete response, partial response or progressive disease was recorded as best overall response. In the multi-cohort phase II CheckMate 205 trial, trial patients received single-agent nivolumab. An independent review committee assessed best overall response by applying the 2007 International Working Group response criteria. Trial PBMCs were obtained immediately prior to nivolumab initiation (C1D1) and on therapy at cycle 2 day 1 and cycle 4 day 1. Peripheral blood was collected in 8 mL Vacutainer Cell Preparation Tubes, from which PBMCs were isolated by centrifugation and then cryopreserved.

This sample was included in a study of PD-1 blockade in classical Hodgkin lymphoma (dated by TCRdb to the early 2020s). Concerning the study at large: Nivolumab dosing was 3 mg/kg intravenously every 2 weeks, continuing until either disease progression or unacceptable toxicity. The study used TCR beta sequencing and CyTOF to define a peripheral blood immune signature of response to PD-1 blockade in classical Hodgkin lymphoma. The study at large found these results: Baseline TCR diversity was reported as lower in newly diagnosed patients than in healthy donors, and lower still in relapsed/refractory patients. The study was restricted to a single clinical trial cohort, and the causes of repertoire differences, possibly disease activity or prior therapy, were left undefined. A significant rise by C4D1 was seen in CD4+ but not CD8+ TCR diversity (p=0.0027 vs p=0.16), with the rise being most apparent in complete responders (p=0.02). Lower diversity was seen in patients whose nivolumab began less than 1 year after ASCT, and these patients were left out of later analyses so that immune reconstitution would not confound the results. Among trial patients, those achieving complete response had baseline diversity similar to that of newly diagnosed patients, while diversity was significantly lower in partial responders and progressors.

The Qiagen DNeasy kit was used to extract genomic DNA both from unsorted PBMCs and from the negatively selected CD4+ and CD8+ fractions. Using primers that anneal to V and J segments, immunoSEQ multiplex PCR amplified the TCR beta CDR3 regions. Amplification bias was minimized using a synthetic immune receptor repertoire, and residual bias was removed computationally after sequencing. Per the original workflow: Custom Python scripts were used to quantify repertoire diversity as the Shannon entropy index. Unsorted, CD4+ and CD8+ repertoires were analyzed separately, except for combined analyses in which CD4+ and CD8+ sequences were merged in silico. Clonal expansion was defined as a frequency increase of at least 2-fold after treatment compared with C1D1, and clones undetected at baseline were assigned a pseudocount of 0.5. Clones with 0 or 1 copy at C1D1 were classified as singleton clones, and clones with 2 or more copies were classified as non-singleton clones. Clones expanded in unsorted samples were annotated as CD4+, CD8+ or unknown by matching protein sequences in sorted samples from the same patient. Wilcoxon tests on paired samples were used to test changes in diversity from C1D1 to C4D1. TCRdb took over this immuneACCESS table, retaining in-frame rearrangements with V and J assigned. Such tables are incomplete; in checked studies, under half of the missing clones stem from an unresolved V gene, and the remainder is unexplained. V, J and clone size derive from that table, while D and trimming were established from the DNA sequence. For this sample the table gives more than 140,000 clones, of which about 81% were detected only once. In total, the top ten clones hold 7.5% to 10% of the sample.

The CDR3 holds 14 amino acids from the cysteine to the phenylalanine. Of all the DNA, just the CDR3 is kept, 42 bases in frame from base 1. The junction shows trimming of 4 bases on V and 3 bases on J, and the gene matches do not reach 2 bases of it. CDR1 and CDR2, looked up from the germline V gene (reference sequence), are LNHDA and SQIVND. This clonotype was sampled from a human donor with classical Hodgkin lymphoma. The chain was built from TRBV19 and TRBJ2-7, and 11 junction bases match TRBD1. The specimen was peripheral blood mononuclear cells (PBMCs), collected before the second cycle of nivolumab. The nucleotide sequence reads as follows: TGTGCCAGTAGTAGGACAGGGGGCCTCTACGAGCAGTACTTC. It translates as CASSRTGGLYEQYF.